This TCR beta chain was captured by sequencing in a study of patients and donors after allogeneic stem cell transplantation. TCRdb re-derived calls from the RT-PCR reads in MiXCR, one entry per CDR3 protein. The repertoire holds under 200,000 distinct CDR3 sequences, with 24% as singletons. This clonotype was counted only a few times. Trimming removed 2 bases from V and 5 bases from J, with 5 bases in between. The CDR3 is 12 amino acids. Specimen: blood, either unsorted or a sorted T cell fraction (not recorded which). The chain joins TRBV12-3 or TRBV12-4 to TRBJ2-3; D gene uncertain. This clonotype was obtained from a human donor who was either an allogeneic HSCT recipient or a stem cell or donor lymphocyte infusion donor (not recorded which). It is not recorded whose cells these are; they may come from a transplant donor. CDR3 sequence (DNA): TGTGCCAGCAGTTTATTGGGAGATACGCAGTATTTT. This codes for CASSLLGDTQYF.